The present T cell receptor beta chain was sequenced within a study of a mutant IDH1 vaccine in newly diagnosed glioma. On the study more broadly: Patients' prior therapy spanned radiotherapy, temozolomide, or both; most underwent both.

Concerning this clone: Its antigen is unknown.

Specified time point: week 5, during vaccination. Vaccination used 300 ug of mutant IDH1 20-mer peptide per dose, with topical imiquimod. This CDR3 region has 13 residues. V lost 7 bases, J lost 0 bases, and 3 bases stayed unmatched. Looked up from germline, CDR1 is MDHEN and CDR2 is SYDVKM. The table came from immunoSEQ multiplex PCR; TCRdb's copy has only in-frame clones and leaves some out. This table has approximately 80,000 clones, roughly 91% appearing once. Material: PBMCs, obtained from a glioma patient whose treatment included an IDH1 peptide vaccine. The sequence was obtained from a woman in her forties or fifties with glioma. J is TRBJ2-7 and V is TRBV28; 7 nucleotides match TRBD2. CDR3 loop: CASIRDYSYEQYF. DNA of the CDR3: TGTGCCAGCATCCGGGACTACTCCTACGAGCAGTACTTC.